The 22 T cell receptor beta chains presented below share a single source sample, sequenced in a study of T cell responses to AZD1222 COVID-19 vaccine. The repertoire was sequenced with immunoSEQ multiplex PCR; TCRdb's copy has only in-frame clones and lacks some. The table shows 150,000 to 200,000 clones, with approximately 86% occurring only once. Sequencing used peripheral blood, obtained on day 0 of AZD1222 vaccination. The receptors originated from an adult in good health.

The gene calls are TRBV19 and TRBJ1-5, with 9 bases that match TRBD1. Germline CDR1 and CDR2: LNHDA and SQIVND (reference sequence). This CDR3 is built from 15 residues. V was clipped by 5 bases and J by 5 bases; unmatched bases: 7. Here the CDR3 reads CASSFRQGGDQPQHF. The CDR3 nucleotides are TGTGCCAGTAGTTTTCGACAGGGGGGGGATCAGCCCCAGCATTTT.

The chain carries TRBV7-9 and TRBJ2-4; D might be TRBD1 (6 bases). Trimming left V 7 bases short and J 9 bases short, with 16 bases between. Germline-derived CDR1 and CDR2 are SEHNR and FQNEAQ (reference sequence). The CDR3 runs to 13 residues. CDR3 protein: CASNPQTGSIQYF. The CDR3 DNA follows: TGTGCCAGCAATCCCCAAACAGGGAGCATTCAGTACTTC.

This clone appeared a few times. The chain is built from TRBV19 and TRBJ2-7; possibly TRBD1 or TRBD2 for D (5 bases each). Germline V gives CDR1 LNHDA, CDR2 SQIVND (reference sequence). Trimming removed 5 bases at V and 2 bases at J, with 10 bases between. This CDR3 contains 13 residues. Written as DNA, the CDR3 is TGTGCCAGTAGTCTCGGGACCCCCTACGAGCAGTACTTC. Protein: CASSLGTPYEQYF.

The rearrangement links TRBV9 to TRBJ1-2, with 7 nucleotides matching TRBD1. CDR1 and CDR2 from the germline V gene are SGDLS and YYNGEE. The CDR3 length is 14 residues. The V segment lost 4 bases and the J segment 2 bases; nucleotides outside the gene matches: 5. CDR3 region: CASSRGTANYGYTF. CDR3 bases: TGTGCCAGCAGCAGAGGGACAGCAAACTATGGCTACACCTTC.

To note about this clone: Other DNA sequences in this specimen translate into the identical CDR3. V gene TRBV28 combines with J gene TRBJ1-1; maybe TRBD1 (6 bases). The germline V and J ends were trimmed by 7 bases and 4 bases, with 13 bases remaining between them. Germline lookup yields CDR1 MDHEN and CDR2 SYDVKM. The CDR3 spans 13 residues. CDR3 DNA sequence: TGTGCCAGCACCCCTGGAGGGGGCACTGAAGCTTTCTTT. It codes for CASTPGGGTEAFF.

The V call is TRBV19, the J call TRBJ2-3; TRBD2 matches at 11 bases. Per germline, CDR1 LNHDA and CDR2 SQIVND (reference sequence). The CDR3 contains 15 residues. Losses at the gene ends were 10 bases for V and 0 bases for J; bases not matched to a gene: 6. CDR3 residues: CATGTSGASTDTQYF. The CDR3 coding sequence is TGTGCCACAGGGACTAGCGGAGCTAGCACAGATACGCAGTATTTT.

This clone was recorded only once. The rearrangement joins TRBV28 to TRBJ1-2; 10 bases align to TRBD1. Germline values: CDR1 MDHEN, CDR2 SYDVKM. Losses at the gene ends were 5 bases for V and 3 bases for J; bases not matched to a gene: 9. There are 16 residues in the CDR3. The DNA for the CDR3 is TGTGCCAGCAGTGTTTCAGGACAGGGGGAGGACTATGGCTACACCTTC. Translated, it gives CASSVSGQGEDYGYTF.

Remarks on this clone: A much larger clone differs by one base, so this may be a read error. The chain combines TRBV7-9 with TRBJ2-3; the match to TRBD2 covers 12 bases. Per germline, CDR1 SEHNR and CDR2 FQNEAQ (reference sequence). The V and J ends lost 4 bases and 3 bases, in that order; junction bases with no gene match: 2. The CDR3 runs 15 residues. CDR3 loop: CASSSSGGATDTQYF. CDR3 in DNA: TGTGCCAGCAGCTCTAGCGGGGGGGCAACAGATACGCAGTATTTT.

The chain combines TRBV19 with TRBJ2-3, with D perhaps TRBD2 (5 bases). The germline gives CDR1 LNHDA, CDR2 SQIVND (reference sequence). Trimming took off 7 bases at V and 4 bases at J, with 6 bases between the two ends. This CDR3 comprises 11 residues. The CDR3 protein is CASTRADTQYF. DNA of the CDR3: TGTGCCAGTACGAGGGCAGATACGCAGTATTTT. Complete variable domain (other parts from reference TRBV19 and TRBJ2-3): DGGITQSPKYLFRKEGQNVTLSCEQNLNHDAMYWYRQDPGQGLRLIYYSQIVNDFQKGDIAEGYSVSREKKESFPLTVTSAQKNPTAFYLCASTRADTQYFGPGTRLTVL.

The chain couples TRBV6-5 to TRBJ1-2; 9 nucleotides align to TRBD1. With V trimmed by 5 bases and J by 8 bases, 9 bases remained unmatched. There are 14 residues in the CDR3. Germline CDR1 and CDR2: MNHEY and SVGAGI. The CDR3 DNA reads TGTGCCAGCAGTCAGGGGGGGACAGGGCGCGGCTACACCTTC. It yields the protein CASSQGGTGRGYTF.

The CDR3 bases are TGCGCCAGCAGCTCGACGGGAGGGAACCACAATGAGCAGTTCTTC. This encodes CASSSTGGNHNEQFF. V gene TRBV5-1 combines with J gene TRBJ2-1; 8 bases agree with TRBD2. Germline CDR1 SGHRS, CDR2 YFSETQ. V lost 3 bases and J lost 5; bases outside the gene matches: 7. The CDR3 contains 15 residues. Combining the CDR3 with reference TRBV5-1 and TRBJ2-1 gives the whole variable domain KAGVTQTPRYLIKTRGQQVTLSCSPISGHRSVSWYQQTPGQGLQFLFEYFSETQRNKGNFPGRFSGRQFSNSRSEMNVSTLELGDSALYLCASSSTGGNHNEQFFGPGTRLTVL.

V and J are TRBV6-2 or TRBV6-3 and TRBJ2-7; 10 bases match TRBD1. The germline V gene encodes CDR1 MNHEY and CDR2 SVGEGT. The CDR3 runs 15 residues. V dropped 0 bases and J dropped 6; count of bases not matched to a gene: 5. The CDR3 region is CASSYSPRTGGEQYF. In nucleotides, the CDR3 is TGTGCCAGCAGTTACTCACCTCGGACAGGGGGCGAGCAGTACTTC.

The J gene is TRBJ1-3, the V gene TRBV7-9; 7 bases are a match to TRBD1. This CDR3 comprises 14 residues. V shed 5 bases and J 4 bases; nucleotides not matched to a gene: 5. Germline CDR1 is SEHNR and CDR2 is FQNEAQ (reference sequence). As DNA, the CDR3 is TGTGCCAGCAGCCGTACAGGGGTAGGAAACACCATATATTTT. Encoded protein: CASSRTGVGNTIYF. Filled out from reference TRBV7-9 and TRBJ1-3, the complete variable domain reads DTGVSQNPRHKITKRGQNVTFRCDPISEHNRLYWYRQTLGQGPEFLTYFQNEAQLEKSRLLSDRFSAERPKGSFSTLEIQRTEQGDSAMYLCASSRTGVGNTIYFGEGSWLTVV.

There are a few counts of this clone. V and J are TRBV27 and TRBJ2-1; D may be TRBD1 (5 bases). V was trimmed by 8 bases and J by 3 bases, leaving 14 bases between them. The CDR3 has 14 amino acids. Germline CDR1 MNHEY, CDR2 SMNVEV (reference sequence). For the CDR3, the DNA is TGTGCCAGCTCCCCGGGCAGGGTCTACAATGAGCAGTTCTTC. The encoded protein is CASSPGRVYNEQFF.

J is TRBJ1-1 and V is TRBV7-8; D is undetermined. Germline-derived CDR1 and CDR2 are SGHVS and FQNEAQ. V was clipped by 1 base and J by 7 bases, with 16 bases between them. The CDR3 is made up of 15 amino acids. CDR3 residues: CASSLGASPGDEAFF. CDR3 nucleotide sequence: TGTGCCAGCAGCTTAGGCGCCTCCCCTGGGGATGAAGCTTTCTTT.

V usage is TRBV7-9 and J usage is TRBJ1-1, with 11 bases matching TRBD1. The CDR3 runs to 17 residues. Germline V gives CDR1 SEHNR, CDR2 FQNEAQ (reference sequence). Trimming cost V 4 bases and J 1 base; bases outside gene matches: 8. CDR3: CASSSDRGHTKNTEAFF. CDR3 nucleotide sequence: TGTGCCAGCAGCTCGGACAGGGGGCACACCAAGAACACTGAAGCTTTCTTT.

The CDR3 DNA is TGTGCCAGCAGCTTAGGACCCACTAGCGGTCCGTACAATGAGCAGTTCTTC. Translating it yields CASSLGPTSGPYNEQFF. This chain joins TRBV7-2 and TRBJ2-1, with 8 bases lining up with TRBD2. CDR3 length equals 17 residues. Germline CDR1 and CDR2: SGHTA and FQGNSA. Trimming removed 1 base from V and 4 bases from J; junction bases left unmatched: 9.

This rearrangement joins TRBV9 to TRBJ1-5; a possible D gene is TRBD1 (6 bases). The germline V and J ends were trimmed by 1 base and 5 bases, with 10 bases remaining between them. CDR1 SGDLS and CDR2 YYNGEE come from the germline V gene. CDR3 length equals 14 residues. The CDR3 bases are TGTGCCAGCAGCGTAAACAGGGCGGATCAGCCCCAGCATTTT. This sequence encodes CASSVNRADQPQHF. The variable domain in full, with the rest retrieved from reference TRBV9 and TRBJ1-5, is DSGVTQTPKHLITATGQRVTLRCSPRSGDLSVYWYQQSLDQGLQFLIQYYNGEERAKGNILERFSAQQFPDLHSELNLSSLELGDSALYFCASSVNRADQPQHFGDGTRLSIL.

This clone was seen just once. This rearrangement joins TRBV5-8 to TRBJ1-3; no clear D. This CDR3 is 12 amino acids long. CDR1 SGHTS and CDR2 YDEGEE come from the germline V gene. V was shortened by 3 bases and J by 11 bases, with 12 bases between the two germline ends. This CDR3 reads CASSSILDAIYF. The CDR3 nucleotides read TGTGCCAGCAGCTCAATCTTAGATGCCATATATTTT.

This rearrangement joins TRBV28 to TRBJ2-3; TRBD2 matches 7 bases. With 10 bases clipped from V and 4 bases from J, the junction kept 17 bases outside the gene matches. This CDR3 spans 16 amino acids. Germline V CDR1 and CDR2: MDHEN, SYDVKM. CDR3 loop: CAIWGGTLKSADTQYF. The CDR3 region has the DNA TGTGCCATCTGGGGAGGGACGCTCAAAAGCGCAGATACGCAGTATTTT.

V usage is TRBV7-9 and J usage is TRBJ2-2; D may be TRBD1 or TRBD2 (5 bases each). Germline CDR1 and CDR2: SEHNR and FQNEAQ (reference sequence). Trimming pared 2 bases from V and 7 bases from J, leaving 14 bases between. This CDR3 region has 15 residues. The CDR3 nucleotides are TGTGCCAGCAGCTTACCCGGGGCCCGCGTCGGGGAGCTGTTTTTT. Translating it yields CASSLPGARVGELFF.

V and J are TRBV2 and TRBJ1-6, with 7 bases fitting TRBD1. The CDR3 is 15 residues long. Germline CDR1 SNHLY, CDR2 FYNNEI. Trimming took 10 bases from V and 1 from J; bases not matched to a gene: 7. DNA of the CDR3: TGTGCCACCTCCAGGGGGGAGTCCTATAATTCACCCCTCCACTTT. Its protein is CATSRGESYNSPLHF.